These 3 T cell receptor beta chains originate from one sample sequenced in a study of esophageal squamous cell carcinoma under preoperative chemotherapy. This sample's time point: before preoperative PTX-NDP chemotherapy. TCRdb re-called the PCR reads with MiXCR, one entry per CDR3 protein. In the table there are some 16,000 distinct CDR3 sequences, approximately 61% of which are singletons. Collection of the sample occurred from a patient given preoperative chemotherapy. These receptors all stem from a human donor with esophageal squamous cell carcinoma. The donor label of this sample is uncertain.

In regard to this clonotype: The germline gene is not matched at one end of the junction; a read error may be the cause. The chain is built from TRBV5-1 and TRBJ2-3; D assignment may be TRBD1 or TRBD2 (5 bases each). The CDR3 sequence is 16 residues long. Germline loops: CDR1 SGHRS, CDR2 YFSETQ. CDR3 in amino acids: CASRGSGGGGKDTQYF. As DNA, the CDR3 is TGCGCCAGCAGGGGGTCTGGGGGTGGGGGAAAAGATACGCAGTATTTC.

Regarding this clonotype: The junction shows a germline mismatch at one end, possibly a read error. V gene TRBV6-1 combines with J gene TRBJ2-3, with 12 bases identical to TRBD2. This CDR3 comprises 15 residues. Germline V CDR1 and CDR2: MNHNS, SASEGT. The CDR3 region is CASSPRLAGDNTQYF. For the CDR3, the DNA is TGTGCCAGCAGTCCTAGACTAGCGGGAGATAACACGCAGTATTTC.

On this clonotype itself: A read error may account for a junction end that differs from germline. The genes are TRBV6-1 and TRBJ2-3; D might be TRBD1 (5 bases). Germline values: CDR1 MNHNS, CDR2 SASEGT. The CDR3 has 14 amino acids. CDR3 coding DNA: TGTGCCAGTGGGGTGGCAGGTGAGACAGACACGCAGTATTTT. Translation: CASGVAGETDTQYF.